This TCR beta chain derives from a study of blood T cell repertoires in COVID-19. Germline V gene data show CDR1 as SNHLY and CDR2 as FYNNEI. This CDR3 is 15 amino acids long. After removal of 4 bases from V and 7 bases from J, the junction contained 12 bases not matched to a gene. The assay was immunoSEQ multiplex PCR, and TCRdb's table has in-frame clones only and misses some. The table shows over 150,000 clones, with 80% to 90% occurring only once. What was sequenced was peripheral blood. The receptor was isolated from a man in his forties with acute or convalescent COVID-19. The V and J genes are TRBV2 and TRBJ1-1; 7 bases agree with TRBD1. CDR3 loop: CASSGDGQATVEAFF. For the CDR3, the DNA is TGTGCCAGCAGTGGAGACGGACAGGCCACGGTTGAAGCTTTCTTT. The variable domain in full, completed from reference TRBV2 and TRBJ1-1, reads EPEVTQTPSHQVTQMGQEVILRCVPISNHLYFYWYRQILGQKVEFLVSFYNNEISEKSEIFDDQFSVERPDGSNFTLKIRSTKLEDSAMYFCASSGDGQATVEAFFGQGTRLTVV.